This T cell receptor (beta chain) is drawn from a study of T cell responses to AZD1222 COVID-19 vaccine. This CDR3 has 17 amino acids. Germline CDR1 and CDR2: SGHKS and YYEKEE (reference sequence). Trimming stripped 0 bases from V and 2 bases from J, with 15 bases between. The table came from immunoSEQ multiplex PCR; TCRdb's copy has only in-frame clones and leaves some out. Among around 150,000 clones listed, 94% were seen once. Concerning this clone: Antigen: not known.

Overall study results and limits: Repertoires were obtained solely post-peak T cell response.

The chain links TRBV5-5 to TRBJ1-5; TRBD1 is a possible D gene (6 bases). The receptor's source is an adult in good health. Source: peripheral blood, taken on day 0 of AZD1222 vaccination. CDR3 residues: CASSLGQGKGGNQPQHF. The CDR3 DNA reads TGTGCCAGCAGCTTGGGCCAGGGGAAGGGTGGCAATCAGCCCCAGCATTTT.